The rows below give T cell receptor beta chains drawn from one sample of a study of T cells after yellow fever vaccination. MiXCR was run by TCRdb on the 5' RACE reads, yielding one entry per CDR3 protein. The sample records around 120,000 distinct CDR3 sequences, 7.2% being singletons. The source material was CD4+ T cells sorted from PBMCs, sampled roughly seven weeks after the first yellow fever vaccination. These TCRs come from a man in his late teens or twenties who received the YFV17D yellow fever vaccine. Both conserved end residues are part of each CDR3. The D gene is left open where the match is weak. Clone sizes are given selectively: once, few, many, or a class where the clone is expanded.

v_gene	j_gene	d_gene	abundance	CDR3aa	CDR3nt
TRBV25-1	TRBJ2-7	-	-	CASSDSLYEQYF	TGTGCCAGCAGCGACAGCCTCTACGAGCAGTACTTC
TRBV18	TRBJ2-7	TRBD1	few	CASSPPTGQDYEQYF	TGTGCCAGCTCACCGCCGACAGGGCAAGACTACGAGCAGTACTTC
TRBV4-1	TRBJ2-1	-	many	CASSRTLGGDEQFF	TGCGCCAGCAGCCGTACCCTCGGGGGAGATGAGCAGTTCTTC
TRBV19	TRBJ1-5	TRBD1	many	CAIGDRPYQPQHF	TGTGCCATCGGGGACAGGCCCTATCAGCCCCAGCATTTT
TRBV11-1	TRBJ2-5	TRBD2	few	CASSLGLAGTEYQETQYF	TGTGCCAGCAGCTTAGGACTAGCGGGGACCGAGTACCAAGAGACCCAGTACTTC
TRBV19	TRBJ2-1	TRBD1	many	CASSTRQGDEQFF	TGTGCCAGTAGTACTCGACAGGGGGATGAGCAGTTCTTC
TRBV20-1	TRBJ1-6	-	many	CSAWGSLNSPLHF	TGCAGTGCTTGGGGCAGTCTTAATTCACCCCTCCACTTT
TRBV10-3	TRBJ2-3	-	many	CAINGPDTQYF	TGTGCCATCAACGGGCCAGATACGCAGTATTTT
TRBV6-2/TRBV6-3	TRBJ1-5	TRBD1	many	CASSPRQGIGQPQHF	TGTGCCAGCAGTCCCCGACAGGGAATAGGTCAGCCCCAGCATTTT
TRBV6-2/TRBV6-3	TRBJ2-1	TRBD2	many	CASSYDGGMNNEQFF	TGTGCCAGCAGTTACGACGGGGGGATGAACAATGAGCAGTTCTTC
TRBV20-1	TRBJ2-5	-	few	CSARDVWEQETQYF	TGCAGTGCTAGAGACGTGTGGGAGCAAGAGACCCAGTACTTC
TRBV7-2	TRBJ2-2	-	many	CASSLGGNTGELFF	TGTGCCAGCAGCTTAGGGGGGAACACCGGGGAGCTGTTTTTT
TRBV4-3	TRBJ2-7	-	many	CASSRTLVGSSSYEQYF	TGCGCCAGCAGCCGCACGCTGGTGGGGTCGAGCTCCTACGAGCAGTACTTC
TRBV7-2	TRBJ1-1	-	many	CASSTNLAITAFF	TGTGCCAGCAGCACAAACTTGGCGATCACGGCTTTCTTT
TRBV20-1	TRBJ1-1	-	many	CSAQYPSTGEAFF	TGCAGTGCTCAATACCCTTCGACTGGAGAAGCTTTCTTT
TRBV2	TRBJ2-5	-	-	CASSEVQGTETQYF	TGTGCCAGCAGTGAAGTCCAGGGAACAGAGACCCAGTACTTC
TRBV27	TRBJ2-7	-	many	CASSFDGDHEQYF	TGTGCCAGCAGTTTTGACGGGGATCACGAGCAGTACTTC
TRBV7-2	TRBJ2-7	-	many	CASGSFNEQYF	TGTGCCTCCGGGAGTTTCAACGAGCAGTACTTC
TRBV29-1	TRBJ2-3	-	many	CSAGDTQYF	TGCAGCGCTGGGGATACGCAGTATTTT
TRBV4-3	TRBJ1-6	-	-	CASSQVPGTNSPLHF	TGCGCCAGCAGCCAAGTCCCAGGGACGAATTCACCCCTCCACTTT
TRBV7-2	TRBJ2-5	-	many	CASSLVGPETQYF	TGTGCCAGCAGCTTAGTAGGGCCAGAGACCCAGTACTTC
TRBV5-4	TRBJ1-2	-	-	CASSPGRLCYGYTF	TGTGCCAGCAGCCCCGGGCGGCTCTGCTATGGCTACACCTTC